This TCR beta chain was identified during a study of Graves' ophthalmopathy and Graves' hyperthyroidism. Study-level points and caveats: In predicting ophthalmopathy progression, the model reached approximately 71% sensitivity and about 73% specificity.

Other autoimmune disease, uncontrolled infection, pregnancy and lactation led to exclusion. The study amplified TCR beta CDR3 regions using RNA transcripts. Second-round multiplex PCR followed a first-round RT-PCR using HTBI primers. TCRdb called the multiplex PCR reads again in MiXCR, with one record for every CDR3 protein. In the table there are around 1,000,000 distinct CDR3 sequences, about two fifths of which are singletons. Details on this clonotype: Its antigen remains unknown. One base away lies a much larger clone, so this may be a sequencing read error. Given the absence of the conserved phenylalanine or tryptophan at the CDR3 end, a read error is likely.

The sample taken for sequencing was peripheral blood or thyroid tissue (not recorded which). The TCR sequence derives from an adult man with Graves' hyperthyroidism.

CDR3 sequence: CASSSTGNSAEAFL. The CDR3 region has the DNA TGCGCCAGCAGCTCAACAGGGAATAGTGCTGAAGCTTTCCTT. This rearrangement joins TRBV5-1 to TRBJ1-1; tentatively, D is TRBD1 (6 bases). Germline V gene lookup returns CDR1 SGHRS and CDR2 YFSETQ. The V end lost 3 bases, the J end lost 6 bases, and 15 bases lay between the germline ends. The length of the CDR3 is 14 residues.